This TCR beta chain was captured in a study of OX40 agonist ivuxolimab in advanced cancers. For the study at large: Of mixed ages from 23 to 79 and averaging 60 years, the group was more than 65% male.

V gave up 1 base and J gave up 0 bases, with 6 bases separating them. Germline-derived CDR1 and CDR2 are SGHTA and FQGNSA. The CDR3 length is 14 residues. Clones were read by immunoSEQ multiplex PCR, and TCRdb kept only the in-frame ones, dropping some. This table holds roughly 44,000 clones, approximately 80% found once. The J gene is TRBJ2-5, the V gene TRBV7-2, with D hard to call. The sample consisted of CD4+ or CD8+ T cells sorted from blood, taken in a trial of the OX40 agonist ivuxolimab. The sequence was obtained from an adult with an advanced solid tumor such as melanoma, head and neck, liver or kidney cancer. CDR3 residues: CASSLVGNQETQYF. The CDR3 DNA follows: TGTGCCAGCAGCTTAGTCGGAAACCAAGAGACCCAGTACTTC.